The 9 T cell receptor beta chains listed next were all sequenced from one sample in a study of blood T cell repertoires in COVID-19. Assay used: immunoSEQ multiplex PCR; TCRdb lists only in-frame clones, some missing. The data contain approximately 410,000 clones, 86% of them singletons. The sample taken for sequencing was peripheral blood. These receptors came from a woman between 25 and 40 years old with active or convalescent COVID-19.

The chain carries TRBV2 and TRBJ2-3, with TRBD2 matching 8 bases. CDR3 length: 13 amino acids. Unmatched junction bases numbered 3, after V lost 7 bases and J lost 3 bases. Germline CDR1 and CDR2: SNHLY and FYNNEI. This CDR3 reads CASMGGGTDTQYF. The DNA of the CDR3 is TGTGCCAGCATGGGCGGGGGGACAGATACGCAGTATTTT.

This rearrangement joins TRBV4-2 to TRBJ2-1, with 8 nucleotides matching TRBD1. The V and J ends lost 4 bases and 8 bases, in that order; junction bases with no gene match: 4. Germline V gene lookup returns CDR1 LGHNA and CDR2 YNFKEQ. The CDR3 runs 13 residues. CDR3 bases: TGTGCCAGCAGCCCCCCAGGGGGCTATGAGCAGTTCTTC. This encodes CASSPPGGYEQFF.

The rearrangement joins TRBV28 to TRBJ1-2, with D hard to call. Deletions cut 7 bases from V and 7 bases from J, with 19 bases between. Germline lookup yields CDR1 MDHEN and CDR2 SYDVKM. The CDR3 has 14 amino acids. Here the CDR3 DNA reads TGTGCCAGCAACCCGAATCAAGCGGGTCTTGGCTACACCTTC. Its translation is CASNPNQAGLGYTF.

This chain connects TRBV19 to TRBJ1-1, with D possibly matching TRBD1 (6 bases). Germline CDR1 is LNHDA and CDR2 is SQIVND (reference sequence). This CDR3 is 15 amino acids long. Trimming pared 4 bases from V and 6 bases from J, leaving 18 bases between. The CDR3 DNA sequence: TGTGCCAGTAGTACTATACGGGACAAAAGAGCTGAAGCTTTCTTT. Its protein is CASSTIRDKRAEAFF.

The chain uses TRBV28 and TRBJ1-2; 9 positions match TRBD1. The length of the CDR3 is 13 residues. Germline trimming cut 8 bases from V and 7 bases from J; bases unmatched to any gene: 8. Germline V gene data show CDR1 as MDHEN and CDR2 as SYDVKM. CDR3 sequence (DNA): TGTGCCAGCGGGCTGACAGGGGGGCCTGGCTACACCTTC. It is translated as CASGLTGGPGYTF.

The rearrangement links TRBV19 to TRBJ2-3; D not resolved. Per germline, CDR1 LNHDA and CDR2 SQIVND (reference sequence). The V and J ends lost 0 bases and 3 bases respectively, with 7 bases between them. The CDR3 extends over 14 amino acids. The CDR3 nucleotides read TGTGCCAGTAGTATAGATTATCGGACAGATACGCAGTATTTT. It translates to CASSIDYRTDTQYF.

The chain recombines TRBV27 with TRBJ2-1, with 10 positions matching TRBD2. The CDR3 sequence is 16 residues long. CDR1 MNHEY and CDR2 SMNVEV come from the germline V gene (reference sequence). V lost 3 bases and J lost 1; bases outside the gene matches: 3. The CDR3: CASSLLLAGSYNEQFF. In DNA form, the CDR3 reads TGTGCCAGCAGTTTGCTACTAGCGGGATCCTACAATGAGCAGTTCTTC.

The chain recombines TRBV3-1 (or the pseudogene TRBV3-2) with TRBJ2-3; D is perhaps TRBD2 (5 bases). V lost 3 bases and J lost 6, with 13 bases in between. This CDR3 comprises 14 residues. The germline gives CDR1 LGHDT, CDR2 YNNKEL (reference sequence). The CDR3 loop reads CASSHSGSSDTQYF. CDR3 DNA sequence: TGTGCCAGCAGCCACTCTGGGAGTTCCGATACGCAGTATTTT.

This clone was counted once. The chain combines TRBV5-8 with TRBJ1-4; 12 nucleotides match TRBD1. The CDR3 totals 16 residues. The V gene's germline CDR1 is SGHTS and CDR2 YDEGEE. V shed 0 bases, J shed 8 bases, and the junction held 5 bases outside the gene matches. This CDR3 reads CASSLEGQGAREKLFF. As DNA, the CDR3 is TGTGCCAGCAGCTTGGAGGGACAGGGGGCGCGGGAAAAACTGTTTTTT.